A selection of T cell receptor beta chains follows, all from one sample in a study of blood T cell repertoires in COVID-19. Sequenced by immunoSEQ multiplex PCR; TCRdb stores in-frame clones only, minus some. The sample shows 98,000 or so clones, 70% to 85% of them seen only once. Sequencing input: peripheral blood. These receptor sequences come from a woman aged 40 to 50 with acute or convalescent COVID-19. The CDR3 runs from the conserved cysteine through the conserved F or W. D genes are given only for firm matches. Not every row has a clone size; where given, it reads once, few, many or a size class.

TGTGCCAGCTCACCACCCAGCGCCAAAGAGACCCAGTACTTC	CASSPPSAKETQYF	.	.	TRBJ2-5	TRBV18
TGTGCCACCAGCGATACTAGCGGGGGGGCCTTAGAGACCCAGTACTTC	CATSDTSGGALETQYF	.	TRBD2	TRBJ2-5	TRBV24-1
TGTGCCAGTAAGTACTCAACAGATACGCAGTATTTT	CASKYSTDTQYF	.	.	TRBJ2-3	TRBV6-5
TGTGCCAGCAGGCCTAGCGGGGGTGATACGCAGTATTTT	CASRPSGGDTQYF	.	TRBD2	TRBJ2-3	TRBV7-3
TGTGCCAGCAGTCAACAGGGGGTCCAGTACTTC	CASSQQGVQYF	once	TRBD1	TRBJ2-5	TRBV6-2/TRBV6-3
TGTGCCACCAGCAGAAATAAGGGACTATACAATGAGCAGTTCTTC	CATSRNKGLYNEQFF	.	TRBD2	TRBJ2-1	TRBV15
TGTGCCAGCAGCTTAAGTTTTGGGGGCGGCACTGAAGCTTTCTTT	CASSLSFGGGTEAFF	.	.	TRBJ1-1	TRBV7-3
TGTGCCAGCATCGCGCACCATGAGCAGTTCTTC	CASIAHHEQFF	.	.	TRBJ2-1	TRBV7-9
TGTGCCAGCAGCCCTAACACCGGGGAGCTGTTTTTT	CASSPNTGELFF	many	.	TRBJ2-2	TRBV11-3
TGTGCCAGCAGCCCTAGCGGGGGGCGCTCCTACGAGCAGTACTTC	CASSPSGGRSYEQYF	.	TRBD2	TRBJ2-7	TRBV7-2
TGTGCCAGCAGCTTAGTAACCGGGACTAGCGGGGGGGCAGATACGCAGTATTTT	CASSLVTGTSGGADTQYF	.	TRBD2	TRBJ2-3	TRBV7-9
TGTGCCAGCAGCCGGCCAGTGGCGGGGACCACAGATACGCAGTATTTT	CASSRPVAGTTDTQYF	.	.	TRBJ2-3	TRBV5-4
TGTGCCAGCCTGGGGACTACCGTCGAGCAGTACTTC	CASLGTTVEQYF	.	TRBD2	TRBJ2-7	TRBV2
TGTGCCAGCAGCCCCCGGGACAGTGGCTACGAGCAGTACTTC	CASSPRDSGYEQYF	.	TRBD1	TRBJ2-7	TRBV7-9
TGTGCCAGCAGCCAACAGACAGGTACAGGCCAGCCCCAGCATTTT	CASSQQTGTGQPQHF	.	.	TRBJ1-5	TRBV7-8
TGTGCCAGCAGTTCGAGGACTGGGCACCGTGAGCAGTTCTTC	CASSSRTGHREQFF	.	.	TRBJ2-1	TRBV6-2/TRBV6-3
TGTGCCAGCAGCTTAAGCGGTGAAAAACTGTTTTTT	CASSLSGEKLFF	few	.	TRBJ1-4	TRBV7-9
TGTGCCAGCAGCACCGGGACTGCCCAAATAGAGACCCAGTACTTC	CASSTGTAQIETQYF	.	.	TRBJ2-5	TRBV2
TGTGCCAGCAGCGTACTAGCGGGGAGCACCGGGGAGCTGTTTTTT	CASSVLAGSTGELFF	.	TRBD2	TRBJ2-2	TRBV9
TGTGCCAGCAGCGGACTAACTAGCGGGGGAAACAATGAGCAGTTCTTC	CASSGLTSGGNNEQFF	.	TRBD2	TRBJ2-1	TRBV11-3
TGTGCCACCCAGGAGGTATCCGCCGGGGAGCTGTTTTTT	CATQEVSAGELFF	.	.	TRBJ2-2	TRBV6-1
TGTGCCAGCAGCTATACTAGCGGGGGTTACAATGAGCAGTTCTTC	CASSYTSGGYNEQFF	.	TRBD2	TRBJ2-1	TRBV7-2
TGTGCCAGCAGTTACAGTCAACTTACAGGGTTAAACACCATATATTTT	CASSYSQLTGLNTIYF	once	.	TRBJ1-3	TRBV6-5
TGTGCCACCAGTGCCGGCGGAAGGCAGGGCGGCAATCAGCCCCAGCATTTT	CATSAGGRQGGNQPQHF	.	.	TRBJ1-5	TRBV24-1
TGTGCCAGCAGAGAACAGGGGGACACCGGGGAGCTGTTTTTT	CASREQGDTGELFF	.	TRBD1	TRBJ2-2	TRBV6-4
TGTGCCAGCAAGCCTCTAGCGGGGGGGACGTATGAGCAGTTCTTC	CASKPLAGGTYEQFF	.	TRBD2	TRBJ2-1	TRBV6-5
TGTGCCAGCAGTGAACAGGGCGGCCCTGAAGCTTTCTTT	CASSEQGGPEAFF	.	.	TRBJ1-1	TRBV6-1
TGTGCCACCAGCAGAGATCTAGCGGTGAACTACGAGCAGTACTTC	CATSRDLAVNYEQYF	once	TRBD2	TRBJ2-7	TRBV15
TGCGCCAGCAGCCAAGGGGGACAGGGGGCGTCTTACGAGCAGTACTTC	CASSQGGQGASYEQYF	.	TRBD1	TRBJ2-7	TRBV4-3
TGTGCCAGCAGCCACCTGGGCCCTGGGGCCAACGTCCTGACTTTC	CASSHLGPGANVLTF	.	.	TRBJ2-6	TRBV11-2
TGTGCCAGCAAGCGGCTGGGAGGGTCACCCCTCCACTTT	CASKRLGGSPLHF	few	.	TRBJ1-6	TRBV7-9
TGTGCCAGCAGTACGGACAGGGAAGGCTATGGCTACACCTTC	CASSTDREGYGYTF	.	TRBD1	TRBJ1-2	TRBV5-4
TGTGCCAGCAGTTTCACTCCGCCCTACGAGCAGTACTTC	CASSFTPPYEQYF	.	.	TRBJ2-7	TRBV28
TGCGCCAGCAGCCAAGGGGGGAGGTTTAATGAAAAACTGTTTTTT	CASSQGGRFNEKLFF	.	.	TRBJ1-4	TRBV4-1
TGTGCCAGCAGCCCACTACAGGGAGTGGAGACCCAGTACTTC	CASSPLQGVETQYF	.	.	TRBJ2-5	TRBV11-2
TGTGCCAGCAGCTTTCGTCAGGGCTGGGAGACCCAGTACTTC	CASSFRQGWETQYF	.	.	TRBJ2-5	TRBV5-6
TGTGCCAGCAGCCGGGGGAAGGACAGGGAATCTTTCTTT	CASSRGKDRESFF	.	TRBD1	TRBJ1-1	TRBV27
TGTGCCAGCAGCCCCCCGGGACTAGCGGACTACAATGAGCAGTTCTTC	CASSPPGLADYNEQFF	.	TRBD2	TRBJ2-1	TRBV2
TGTGCCAGCAGTGAAGGGGCAGGGCCGAACTATGGCTACACCTTC	CASSEGAGPNYGYTF	once	.	TRBJ1-2	TRBV6-4
TGTGCCATCAGTGAGTACCAGGGGAGCGTATCGCCCCAGCATTTT	CAISEYQGSVSPQHF	.	.	TRBJ1-5	TRBV10-3